These 21 T cell receptor beta chains were all obtained from the same sample, sequenced in a study of Graves' ophthalmopathy and Graves' hyperthyroidism. Beta-chain TCR CDR3 regions were amplified from RNA transcripts. RT-PCR was first run with HTBI primers, then multiplex PCR in a second round. TCRdb independently ran MiXCR on the multiplex PCR reads; one entry per CDR3 protein. The table has 300,000 to 450,000 distinct CDR3 sequences, approximately 17% seen once. The sequencing input was peripheral blood. Source of these receptors: an adult woman with stable Graves' hyperthyroidism.

In its sample, this clonotype was seen many times. CDR3: CAISAERGGEQYF. The CDR3 DNA reads TGTGCCATCAGTGCGGAGAGGGGTGGCGAGCAGTACTTC. The chain combines TRBV10-3 with TRBJ2-7; tentatively, D is TRBD1 or TRBD2 (5 bases each). Trimming cost V 4 bases and J 6 bases, with 13 bases left between them. The CDR3 consists of 13 residues. Looked up from germline, CDR1 is ENHRY and CDR2 is SYGVKD.

This clonotype was counted ten times or more. The rearrangement uses TRBV6-5 and TRBJ1-5, with TRBD1 as a possible D gene (6 bases). Deletions cut 2 bases from V and 6 bases from J, with 14 bases between. CDR1 and CDR2 from the germline V gene are MNHEY and SVGAGI. The CDR3 sequence is 15 residues long. In DNA form, the CDR3 reads TGTGCCAGCAGTTACAACGGACAGACCAGTCAGCCCCAGCATTTT. It encodes CASSYNGQTSQPQHF.

This clonotype was observed at least ten times. V and J are TRBV15 and TRBJ2-5; D possibly matches TRBD1 or TRBD2 (6 bases each). V lost 3 bases and J lost 5, with 10 bases in between. Germline V gene sequence: CDR1 LNHNV, CDR2 YYDKDF (reference sequence). The length of the CDR3 is 13 residues. CDR3: CATSSGGRETQYF. The CDR3 DNA follows: TGTGCCACCAGCAGTGGGGGGCGGGAGACCCAGTACTTC.

Many counts were recorded for this clonotype. This chain links TRBV6-5 with TRBJ2-7; possible D gene TRBD1, 6 bases. Deletions cut 6 bases from V and 4 bases from J, with 13 bases between. The CDR3 is 13 amino acids. Germline lookup yields CDR1 MNHEY and CDR2 SVGAGI. The CDR3 DNA follows: TGTGCCAGCAGAAAGACAGGAACTTACGAGCAGTACTTC. This translates into CASRKTGTYEQYF.

This clonotype was detected ten times or more. V and J are TRBV6-2 or TRBV6-3 and TRBJ2-6; tentatively, D is TRBD2 (6 bases). Germline values: CDR1 MNHEY, CDR2 SVGEGT. This CDR3 has 13 residues. Deletions cut 7 bases from V and 5 bases from J, with 9 bases between. CDR3 sequence: CASTRGRANVLTF. The CDR3 nucleotides read TGTGCCAGCACCCGGGGGAGGGCCAACGTCCTGACTTTC.

The table lists this clonotype with many counts. V usage is TRBV6-5 and J usage is TRBJ2-7, with D tentatively TRBD2 (6 bases). The CDR3 length is 14 residues. The ends were cut back, 2 bases at V and 2 bases at J, with 10 bases in the middle. Germline V gene sequence: CDR1 MNHEY, CDR2 SVGAGI. DNA of the CDR3: TGTGCCAGCAGTTACAGGGGACTCGCCTACGAGCAGTACTTC. This encodes CASSYRGLAYEQYF.

The chain joins TRBV7-2 to TRBJ2-7; weak D call: TRBD1 (6 bases). The CDR3 loop spans 14 amino acids. V was cut by 3 bases and J by 0 bases, with 9 bases left in between. Germline V gene lookup returns CDR1 SGHTA and CDR2 FQGNSA. The CDR3 sequence is CASSFWDNSYEQYF. The CDR3 nucleotides read TGTGCCAGCAGCTTTTGGGACAACTCCTACGAGCAGTACTTC.

This chain connects TRBV11-2 to TRBJ1-3; 7 positions match TRBD1. Trimming removed 2 bases from V and 2 bases from J; junction bases left unmatched: 3. Germline CDR1 SGHAT, CDR2 FQNNGV. The CDR3 contains 15 residues. CDR3 region: CASSLTGTAGNTIYF. The CDR3 nucleotides are TGTGCCAGCAGCTTAACCGGGACAGCTGGAAACACCATATATTTT.

The table lists this clonotype with many counts. Given a much more abundant clone one base away, this may be a read error. The chain is built from TRBV7-2 and TRBJ1-6; the D gene is possibly TRBD1 (5 bases). Per germline, CDR1 SGHTA and CDR2 FQGNSA. This CDR3 comprises 14 residues. CDR3 bases: TGTGCCAGCAGCTTAATTGTCGGGGCTTCATCCCTCCACTTT. Its protein is CASSLIVGASSLHF.

In this sample, this clonotype turned up many times. The chain's CDR3 is CASSPGGPGELFF. DNA for the CDR3: TGTGCCAGCAGTCCCGGGGGCCCCGGGGAGCTGTTTTTT. The chain uses TRBV12-3 or TRBV12-4 and TRBJ2-2; possibly TRBD1 or TRBD2 for D (6 bases each). The V gene lost 5 bases and the J gene lost 6 bases, with 10 bases spanning the gap. This CDR3 contains 13 residues.

This clonotype was counted a few times. V gene TRBV28 combines with J gene TRBJ2-1; D possibly corresponds to TRBD1 (6 bases). The germline V gene has CDR1 MDHEN and CDR2 SYDVKM. This CDR3 has 16 residues. Trimming cost V 2 bases and J 4 bases, with 15 bases left between them. In nucleotides, the CDR3 is TGTGCCAGCAGTTTAACCGGGACAAAAAGGTACAATGAGCAGTTCTTC. Its protein is CASSLTGTKRYNEQFF.

This clonotype was counted many times. V gene TRBV7-8 combines with J gene TRBJ1-1; TRBD1 might be the D (5 bases). With 2 bases removed from V and 4 bases from J, the gap between germline ends came to 11 bases. Germline loops: CDR1 SGHVS, CDR2 FQNEAQ. This CDR3 spans 14 amino acids. This CDR3 reads CASSLSGFGTEAFF. In DNA form, the CDR3 reads TGTGCCAGCAGCTTATCAGGGTTTGGCACTGAAGCTTTCTTT. The whole variable domain, remainder taken from reference TRBV7-8 and TRBJ1-1, is GAGVSQSPRYKVAKRGQDVALRCDPISGHVSLFWYQQALGQGPEFLTYFQNEAQLDKSGLPSDRFFAERPEGSVSTLKIQRTQQEDSAVYLCASSLSGFGTEAFFGQGTRLTVV.

This clonotype was recorded many times. The V call is TRBV7-6, the J call TRBJ2-7; D may be TRBD2 (7 bases). Trimming left V 5 bases short and J 6 bases short, with 14 bases between. This CDR3 contains 13 residues. Germline lookup yields CDR1 SGHVS and CDR2 FNYEAQ. CDR3 amino acids: CASSPFGGLEQYF. The CDR3 DNA follows: TGTGCCAGCAGCCCCTTCGGGGGGCTCGAGCAGTACTTC.

This clonotype was recorded a few times. The J gene is TRBJ2-2, the V gene TRBV7-2; possibly TRBD2 for D (7 bases). The CDR3 contains 18 residues. V was trimmed by 5 bases and J by 2 bases, leaving 21 bases between them. Germline CDR1 and CDR2: SGHTA and FQGNSA. CDR3 region: CASSRPRGAGANTGELFF. Here the CDR3 DNA reads TGTGCCAGCAGCCGCCCTCGGGGTGCGGGGGCAAACACCGGGGAGCTGTTTTTT.

This clonotype was found many times. The chain couples TRBV14 to TRBJ2-7, with a weak D call TRBD1 (6 bases). V lost 1 base and J 6 bases, leaving 16 bases between the germline ends. The CDR3 has 15 residues. Germline assignment: CDR1 SGHDN and CDR2 FVKESK. The CDR3 nucleotides are TGTGCCAGCAGCCAAGTAAAAGGGGGACGGTTCGAGCAGTACTTC. Encoded protein: CASSQVKGGRFEQYF.

V and J are TRBV6-1 and TRBJ2-5, with D possibly matching TRBD2 (5 bases). There are 13 residues in the CDR3. V was shortened by 6 bases and J by 5 bases, with 13 bases between the two germline ends. The germline V gene encodes CDR1 MNHNS and CDR2 SASEGT. The CDR3 here is CASRTRRGETQYF. In DNA form, the CDR3 reads TGTGCCAGCAGGACGAGGCGAGGGGAGACCCAGTACTTC.

V usage is TRBV28 and J usage is TRBJ1-2; TRBD1 agrees at 9 bases. The CDR3 totals 16 residues. The junction had 11 bases not matched to a gene; V was cut back by 6 bases and J by 3 bases. The V gene's germline CDR1 is MDHEN and CDR2 SYDVKM. CDR3 nucleotides: TGTGCCAGCAGAGAGACAGGGGGAGTGTGGGACTATGGCTACACCTTC. Translating it yields CASRETGGVWDYGYTF.

The chain employs TRBV12-3 or TRBV12-4 and TRBJ2-2; D possibly corresponds to TRBD2 (6 bases). CDR3 length equals 13 residues. V was cut by 4 bases and J by 6 bases, with 9 bases left in between. The CDR3 sequence is CASSSPGAGELFF. Here the CDR3 DNA reads TGTGCCAGCAGTTCCCCGGGGGCCGGGGAGCTGTTTTTT.

In this sample, this clonotype turned up once. Being one base from a much bigger clone, this may be a read error. V and J are TRBV19 and TRBJ2-7; 7 nucleotides match TRBD1. The length of the CDR3 is 16 residues. J lost 0 bases, V lost 4 bases, and 9 bases had no gene match. The germline gives CDR1 LNHDA, CDR2 SQIVND (reference sequence). The CDR3, as DNA: TGTGCCAGTAGTACCCGACAGGGCCCGATCTCCTACGAGCAGTACTTC. Amino acid sequence: CASSTRQGPISYEQYF.

This clonotype was seen many times. CDR3 protein: CSVDLLPSGRVRETQYF. The CDR3 DNA reads TGCAGCGTTGATCTGCTGCCTAGCGGGAGAGTCAGGGAGACCCAGTACTTC. The J gene is TRBJ2-5, the V gene TRBV29-1, with TRBD2 identical over 10 bases. The CDR3 runs to 17 residues. Germline V gene data show CDR1 as SQVTM and CDR2 as ANQGSEA. V shed 3 bases, J shed 5 bases, and the junction held 15 bases outside the gene matches.

The chain combines TRBV28 with TRBJ2-7; 9 positions match TRBD1. V was clipped by 7 bases and J by 6 bases; unmatched bases: 19. CDR3 length: 17 residues. Germline loops: CDR1 MDHEN, CDR2 SYDVKM. For the CDR3, the DNA is TGTGCCAGCACCACAGGGGGCGTGGATATGGGGGGCCTCGAGCAGTACTTC. Its protein product is CASTTGGVDMGGLEQYF. Using reference TRBV28 and TRBJ2-7 for the parts outside the CDR3, the full variable domain is DVKVTQSSRYLVKRTGEKVFLECVQDMDHENMFWYRQDPGLGLRLIYFSYDVKMKEKGDIPEGYSVSREKKERFSLILESASTNQTSMYLCASTTGGVDMGGLEQYFGPGTRLTVT.